The source of this TCR beta chain is a study of Ad26.COV2.S vaccination and SARS-CoV-2 variants. Study-level background: Ad26.COV2.S shots went into the muscle once or twice, 56 days apart.

Treatment described: about 20 received Ad26.COV2.S at low or high dose, single or two shots; several received placebo; per-sample allocation not given. Each sample was drawn 63 days after the first injection (of vaccine or placebo). Donor was an adult aged 18-55 years in Boston. Produced via immunoSEQ multiplex PCR; TCRdb's table is partial and in-frame only. The table records about 420,000 clones, over 75% of them present only once. Trimming took 0 bases from V and 0 from J, leaving 9 bases between them. The CDR3 length is 16 residues. CDR1 and CDR2 from the germline V gene are SGHRS and YFSETQ. V is TRBV5-1 and J is TRBJ2-2, with a tentative D call TRBD2 (6 bases). Sequenced material: peripheral blood, taken in a trial of Ad26.COV2.S vaccine versus placebo. The TCR sequence derives from a person between 18 and 60 years old who received the Ad26.COV2.S COVID-19 vaccine or a placebo. The CDR3 loop is CASSLAAGTNTGELFF. Written as DNA, the CDR3 is TGCGCCAGCAGCTTGGCGGCGGGGACGAACACCGGGGAGCTGTTTTTT.